Here is one T cell receptor (beta chain) with its context. Its cognate antigen is unknown. An end of the junction differs from the germline gene, which may be a read error. The source of the sample is a study of T-cell memory formation after mild COVID-19. Across the study: TCR clustering was largely donor specific.

Study-level results: Contracting clones from day 15 to 85 showed balanced CD4/CD8; later expanders favored CD4+.

In TCRdb, the 5' RACE reads were re-called with MiXCR into one record per CDR3 protein. The table lists tens of thousands of distinct CDR3 sequences, approximately 6.8% of them singletons. CDR1 and CDR2 from the germline V gene are MDHEN and SYDVKM. This CDR3 has 14 residues. The sequence derives from a man in his late teens or twenties who had mild COVID-19 (a few samples of this study predate the infection). Cell type and time point are not known. V gene TRBV28 combines with J gene TRBJ1-2, with TRBD1 matching 8 bases. The sample comprised PBMCs or a T cell subset sorted from them (not recorded which). CDR3: CASRRPDRAYGYTF. The CDR3 bases are TGTGCCAGCAGGCGGCCGGACAGGGCCTATGGCTATACCTTC.